The entry that follows covers one T cell receptor (beta chain) sequence. No antigen is known for it. The data were produced by immunoSEQ multiplex PCR, yet TCRdb's version contains in-frame clones alone and is incomplete. The sample has roughly 32,000 clones, over 75% seen once; the top ten hold approximately 59%. Germline assignment: CDR1 KGHSH and CDR2 LQKENI. This CDR3 region has 13 residues. A history of autoimmune disease or systemic immunosuppression excluded patients. The data stem from a study of OX40 agonist ivuxolimab in advanced cancers. Study summary: Patients undergoing dose escalation presented with hepatocellular carcinoma, melanoma, renal cell or head and neck cancer. Mean age roughly 65 years, range about 20 to 79; approximately 80% male. Findings and limits, study-wide: Near-lowest levels of clonal expansion characterized partial responders at 0.1-3.0 mg/kg.

The sequence came from an adult with an advanced solid tumor such as melanoma, head and neck, liver or kidney cancer. The sample in question was CD4+ or CD8+ T cells sorted from blood, obtained in a trial of the OX40 agonist ivuxolimab. The chain uses TRBV18 and TRBJ2-5; D not certain. The tail of the sequence fits TRBJ2-7 better, so the J call may be wrong. The CDR3 region has the DNA TGTGCCAGCTCACCGGGGTCCCCCTACGAGCAGTACTTC. The encoded protein is CASSPGSPYEQYF.